This T cell receptor beta chain was sequenced in a study of OX40 agonist ivuxolimab in advanced cancers. Overall study findings and caveats: Circulating CD4+ and CD8+ T cells showed clonal expansion by week 6 at 0.1 to 3.0 mg/kg. The mean number of expanded clones was higher in CD8+ T cells than in CD4+. Certain nonresponders additionally had low normalized T-cell clonal expansion.

The germline V gene has CDR1 SGHKS and CDR2 YYEKEE (reference sequence). Trimming took 4 bases from V and 7 from J; bases not matched to a gene: 22. CDR3 length: 18 amino acids. A note on this clone: No antigen is known for it.

Measured with immunoSEQ multiplex PCR; TCRdb has only the in-frame clones, and not every one. The data hold roughly 140,000 clones, with 90% to 95% observed a single time. This chain uses TRBV5-5 with TRBJ1-2, with 7 bases matching TRBD1. Here the sequenced sample was CD4+ or CD8+ T cells sorted from blood, taken in a trial of the OX40 agonist ivuxolimab. The TCR sequence derives from an adult with an advanced solid tumor such as melanoma, head and neck, liver or kidney cancer. The DNA for the CDR3 is TGTGCCAGCAGCCCGAGACAGGGTTGGTTTGGCGGGGTAAGTGGCTACACCTTC. The encoded protein is CASSPRQGWFGGVSGYTF.